This entry concerns a single T cell receptor beta chain. A much larger clone differs from this one at a single base, so this may be a read error. Trimming took 8 bases from V and 0 from J; bases not matched to a gene: 2. Germline-derived CDR1 and CDR2 are MDHEN and SYDVKM. The CDR3 loop spans 13 amino acids. This sample is part of a study of shared clonotypes between healthy human individuals. Only in-frame clones appear in the TCRdb table, and some are missing; sequencing was by immunoSEQ multiplex PCR. The sample holds roughly 500,000 clones, about 72% seen once. This clonotype originated in a woman in her thirties or forties in good health. Some clones in this sample may be carry-over from other donors' samples. Sequencing used PBMCs. This rearrangement joins TRBV28 to TRBJ2-7; TRBD1 agrees at 9 bases. CDR3 in DNA: TGTGCCAGCGGGACAGGGAGCTCCTACGAGCAGTACTTC. Translated: CASGTGSSYEQYF.